The TCR beta chain described here comes from a study of CD8 T cells in Susac syndrome. Study results and limitations: Acknowledgment was made by the study that its TCR sequencing and HLA analysis involved a relatively small number of individuals.

About this clonotype: Its antigen remains unknown.

Germline CDR1 is SGHAT and CDR2 is FQNNGV. The V end was cut by 4 bases, the J end by 1 base, with 11 bases between. The CDR3 sequence is 14 residues long. Random hexamers served to reverse transcribe roughly 0.45 to 1 ug RNA. MiXCR, applied by TCRdb to the immunoSEQ multiplex PCR reads, yields one record per CDR3 protein. This repertoire shows some 300,000 distinct CDR3 sequences, 85% found once; its top ten account for approximately 0.2%. CD8+ and CD4+ T cells from blood underwent TCR beta sequencing, which was carried out in a high-throughput format. The clonotype originates from a human donor with multiple sclerosis. The sequenced sample consisted of CD8+ T cells from PBMCs. This chain joins TRBV11-2 and TRBJ2-7; a possible D gene is TRBD2 (6 bases). This CDR3 reads CASSSFSGSYEQYF. The CDR3 DNA reads TGTGCCAGCAGCTCCTTCAGCGGGTCCTACGAGCAGTACTTC.